This TCR beta chain was documented in a study of blood T cells in healthy people across ages. Study-level results: A conclusive naive versus antigen-experienced comparison was prevented by the unsorted PBMCs. Researchers judged that diversity estimates from one million T cells fell short of true values. Greater diversity and more naive CD4+ cells were seen in long-lived donors than in aged donors. A strong correlation was seen between TCR beta diversity and naive T cell percentage.

The V gene's germline CDR1 is DFQATT and CDR2 SNEGSKA (reference sequence). The V and J ends lost 6 bases and 1 base respectively, with 15 bases between them. The CDR3 has 14 residues. Together with a sample-barcoded 5' primer, a J-beta primer mix was included in a second PCR lasting roughly 7 to 11 cycles. TCRdb re-called the 5' RACE reads through MiXCR, storing one row per CDR3 protein. Here the sample spans 1.6 million or so distinct CDR3 sequences, roughly 32% being singletons. A few counts support this clonotype. Antigen specificity is unknown. The sequence was collected from a woman aged 25-40 years in good health. Sequenced sample: blood. J is TRBJ1-1 and V is TRBV20-1, with a tentative D call TRBD1 (5 bases). In nucleotides, the CDR3 is TGCAGTGCCGGGCTGGGGCACAAGAACACTGAAGCTTTCTTT. Amino acids: CSAGLGHKNTEAFF.